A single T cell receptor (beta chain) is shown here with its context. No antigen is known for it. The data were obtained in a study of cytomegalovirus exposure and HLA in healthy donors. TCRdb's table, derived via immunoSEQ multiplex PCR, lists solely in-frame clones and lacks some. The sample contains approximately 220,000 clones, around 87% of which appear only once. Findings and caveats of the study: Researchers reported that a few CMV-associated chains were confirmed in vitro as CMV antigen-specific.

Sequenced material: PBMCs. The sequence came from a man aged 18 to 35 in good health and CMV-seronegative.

The CDR3 protein is CASSVPDSSHNEQFF. The CDR3 nucleotides read TGTGCCAGCAGCGTCCCGGACTCTTCCCACAATGAGCAGTTCTTC. The rearrangement links TRBV7-9 to TRBJ2-1; maybe TRBD2 (5 bases). Trimming cost V 5 bases and J 5 bases, with 16 bases left between them. In germline, CDR1 is SEHNR, CDR2 FQNEAQ (reference sequence). The CDR3 contains 15 residues.